A single sample gave rise to the 17 T cell receptor beta chains below, sequenced in a study of T cell repertoires in cytomegalovirus infection. TCRdb recomputed calls from the reads with MiXCR, one row per CDR3 protein. The sample gives about 230,000 distinct CDR3 sequences, 6% to 8% of which show up once; more than 5.5% is in the top ten. The sequenced sample consisted of PBMCs. The receptors shown here come from a human donor in good health (CMV status not recorded). Some clones in this sample may be carry-over from other donors' samples.

The V gene is TRBV23-1, the J gene TRBJ1-1, with unresolved D. TRBV23-1 is an ORF for which the function is uncertain. V lost 8 bases to trimming and J lost 0 bases, with 22 bases between them. This CDR3 contains 17 residues. The CDR3 region is CASGLGDTSDLNTEAFF. The CDR3 coding sequence is TGCGCCAGCGGCCTCGGCGACACCTCGGACTTGAACACTGAAGCTTTCTTT.

This clonotype was counted ten times or more. J is TRBJ2-1 and V is TRBV6-2 or TRBV6-3; 13 bases fit TRBD2. V was pared by 6 bases and J by 5 bases, with 10 bases of the junction left unmatched. The CDR3 extends over 17 amino acids. The germline V gene encodes CDR1 MNHEY and CDR2 SVGEGT. The CDR3 loop reads CASSPTSGGPMDNEQFF. Written as DNA, the CDR3 is TGTGCCAGCAGCCCGACTAGCGGGGGGCCCATGGACAATGAGCAGTTCTTC.

The sample holds a few counts of this clonotype. The rearrangement links TRBV7-9 to TRBJ1-2, with 7 bases lining up with TRBD1. This CDR3 has 12 residues. V shed 0 bases, J shed 14 bases, and the junction held 6 bases outside the gene matches. Germline V gives CDR1 SEHNR, CDR2 FQNEAQ (reference sequence). CDR3 in DNA: TGTGCCAGCAGCTTAGCGGACAGGCACAGGACCTTC. It translates to CASSLADRHRTF.

This clonotype was detected ten times or more. The J gene is TRBJ2-7, the V gene TRBV28, with a tentative D call TRBD2 (5 bases). Germline V gives CDR1 MDHEN, CDR2 SYDVKM. Trimming took off 2 bases at V and 7 bases at J, with 9 bases between the two ends. The CDR3 has 12 residues. The chain's CDR3 is CASSLIPGEQYF. CDR3 nucleotide sequence: TGTGCCAGCAGTTTAATTCCGGGGGAGCAGTACTTC. Looking up the rest from reference TRBV28 and TRBJ2-7 gives the full variable domain: DVKVTQSSRYLVKRTGEKVFLECVQDMDHENMFWYRQDPGLGLRLIYFSYDVKMKEKGDIPEGYSVSREKKERFSLILESASTNQTSMYLCASSLIPGEQYFGPGTRLTVT.

This clonotype was seen at least ten times. The V and J genes are TRBV28 and TRBJ2-7; 8 positions match TRBD1. Germline CDR1 is MDHEN and CDR2 is SYDVKM. Unmatched junction bases numbered 10, after V lost 7 bases and J lost 5 bases. The CDR3 is 14 residues long. The CDR3 sequence is CASTLGQVVNEQYF. CDR3 DNA: TGTGCCAGCACTCTGGGACAGGTAGTCAACGAGCAGTACTTC.

This clonotype was counted ten times or more. The chain combines TRBV6-5 with TRBJ1-6, with D uncertain. The germline V gene encodes CDR1 MNHEY and CDR2 SVGAGI. This CDR3 has 15 amino acids. The germline V and J ends were trimmed by 0 bases and 4 bases, with 7 bases remaining between them. This CDR3 reads CASSYSNLYNSPLHF. The CDR3 DNA is TGTGCCAGCAGTTACTCGAATCTATATAATTCACCCCTCCACTTT.

This clonotype was found many times. V usage is TRBV20-1 and J usage is TRBJ1-5; TRBD1 matches at 7 bases. The CDR3 is 15 residues long. J gave up 2 bases and V 0 bases, and 4 bases lay outside the gene matches. Looked up from germline, CDR1 is DFQATT and CDR2 is SNEGSKA (reference sequence). The CDR3 bases are TGCAGTGCTAGAGATTTCGGACAGGGCAATCAGCCCCAGCATTTT. Translation gives CSARDFGQGNQPQHF.

The chain carries TRBV12-3 or TRBV12-4 and TRBJ1-2, with TRBD1 matching 7 bases. The junction had 15 bases not matched to a gene; V was cut back by 6 bases and J by 5 bases. This CDR3 contains 16 residues. CDR3 sequence reads: CASRGTGTVEPYGYTF. The CDR3 nucleotides are TGTGCCAGCAGAGGGACCGGGACAGTCGAGCCTTATGGCTACACCTTC.

This sequence joins TRBV7-2 and TRBJ2-5; either TRBD1 or TRBD2 may fit D (5 bases each). V was trimmed by 1 base and J by 4 bases, leaving 19 bases between them. The CDR3 is 17 residues long. Per germline, CDR1 SGHTA and CDR2 FQGNSA. For the CDR3, the DNA is TGTGCCAGCAGCTTAGACTCGTTTCGGGGAAGGGGAGAGACCCAGTACTTC. Translated: CASSLDSFRGRGETQYF.

There are many counts of this clonotype. This rearrangement joins TRBV30 to TRBJ1-1, with no clear D. Germline values: CDR1 GTSNPN, CDR2 SVGIG (reference sequence). The V end lost 1 base, the J end lost 6 bases, and 12 bases lay between the germline ends. The CDR3 loop spans 13 amino acids. The CDR3 region has the DNA TGTGCCTGGAGTGGACAATTCTTCGCTGAAGCTTTCTTT. Protein product: CAWSGQFFAEAFF. Combining the CDR3 with reference TRBV30 and TRBJ1-1 gives the whole variable domain SQTIHQWPATLVQPVGSPLSLECTVEGTSNPNLYWYRQAAGRGLQLLFYSVGIGQISSEVPQNLSASRPQDRQFILSSKKLLLSDSGFYLCAWSGQFFAEAFFGQGTRLTVV.

This clonotype was recorded at least ten times. The V and J genes are TRBV7-2 and TRBJ2-3; D uncertain. Trimming shortened V by 5 bases and J by 9 bases, and 15 bases separated the two germline ends. Per germline, CDR1 SGHTA and CDR2 FQGNSA. The CDR3 length is 13 residues. The CDR3 region is CASSPFSLQTQYF. The CDR3 DNA follows: TGTGCCAGCAGCCCCTTTAGCCTCCAAACGCAGTATTTT.

The table lists this clonotype with many counts. The chain is built from TRBV6-1 and TRBJ2-5, with 10 bases fitting TRBD2. CDR1 is MNHNS, CDR2 SASEGT, per germline. The CDR3 has 16 amino acids. Trimming removed 5 bases from V and 2 bases from J; junction bases left unmatched: 8. CDR3 DNA: TGTGCCAGCAGTCAAAGACGGACTAGCGGACAAGAGACCCAGTACTTC. Residues: CASSQRRTSGQETQYF.

This clonotype was seen ten or more times. This chain uses TRBV2 with TRBJ2-3, with 7 bases fitting TRBD1. V trimming: 8 bases; J trimming: 0 bases; junction bases outside the gene matches: 5. The length of the CDR3 is 14 residues. Germline lookup yields CDR1 SNHLY and CDR2 FYNNEI. The CDR3 spells CASSRTGSTDTQYF. In DNA, the CDR3 is TGTGCCAGCTCCAGGACAGGAAGCACAGATACGCAGTATTTT.

There are many counts of this clonotype. This chain connects TRBV19 to TRBJ2-3; D assignment may be TRBD1 or TRBD2 (5 bases each). Trimming removed 3 bases from V and 2 bases from J, with 24 bases in between. This CDR3 contains 19 residues. CDR1 is LNHDA and CDR2 is SQIVND in the germline V gene (reference sequence). CDR3 amino acids: CASSIPSGTSYSFTDTQYF. CDR3 nucleotide sequence: TGTGCCAGTAGTATCCCCTCCGGGACCTCATATTCCTTCACAGATACGCAGTATTTT.

Ten or more counts support this clonotype. The V call is TRBV7-2, the J call TRBJ2-6; D may be TRBD1 or TRBD2 (5 bases each). The CDR3 totals 18 residues. With 5 bases removed from V and 2 bases from J, the gap between germline ends came to 19 bases. Germline values: CDR1 SGHTA, CDR2 FQGNSA. In nucleotides, the CDR3 is TGTGCCAGCAGCGTAGGGACCTTCGGACGGACTGGGGCCAACGTCCTGACTTTC. Protein: CASSVGTFGRTGANVLTF.

Ten or more counts support this clonotype. The rearrangement uses TRBV12-3 or TRBV12-4 and TRBJ2-7; D may be TRBD1 (5 bases). The CDR3 length is 13 residues. Trimming stripped 5 bases from V and 2 bases from J, with 10 bases between. CDR3 DNA sequence: TGTGCCAGCAGTAAACAGACAGCCTACGAGCAGTACTTC. Protein sequence: CASSKQTAYEQYF.

This clonotype was seen at least ten times. The chain links TRBV19 to TRBJ2-1; a possible D gene is TRBD2 (6 bases). Germline V gene lookup returns CDR1 LNHDA and CDR2 SQIVND (reference sequence). Trimming took 0 bases from V and 4 from J, leaving 16 bases between them. This CDR3 is built from 17 residues. The CDR3 coding sequence is TGTGCCAGTAGTATAGATCGGGACTGGACCGGGTACAATGAGCAGTTCTTC. This encodes CASSIDRDWTGYNEQFF.